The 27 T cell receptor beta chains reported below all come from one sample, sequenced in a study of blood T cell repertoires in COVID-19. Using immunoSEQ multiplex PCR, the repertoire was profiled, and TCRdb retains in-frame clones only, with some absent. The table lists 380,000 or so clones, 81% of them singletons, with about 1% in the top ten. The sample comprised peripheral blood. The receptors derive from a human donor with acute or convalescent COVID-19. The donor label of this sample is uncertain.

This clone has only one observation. The DNA for the CDR3 is TGTGCCAGCAGCTTAGGGGGACTACGAAACGTAGAGACCCAGTACTTC. Its translation is CASSLGGLRNVETQYF. The chain couples TRBV7-6 to TRBJ2-5; 7 bases are shared with TRBD2. CDR3 size: 16 residues. With 1 base clipped from V and 4 bases from J, the junction kept 9 bases outside the gene matches. Germline-derived CDR1 and CDR2 are SGHVS and FNYEAQ.

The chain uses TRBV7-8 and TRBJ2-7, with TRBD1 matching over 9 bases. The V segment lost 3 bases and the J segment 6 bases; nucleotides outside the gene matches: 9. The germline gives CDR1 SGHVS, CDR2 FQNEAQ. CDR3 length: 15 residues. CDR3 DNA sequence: TGTGCCAGCAGCTTGAGGGGACAGGGAATAGTCGAGCAGTACTTC. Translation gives CASSLRGQGIVEQYF.

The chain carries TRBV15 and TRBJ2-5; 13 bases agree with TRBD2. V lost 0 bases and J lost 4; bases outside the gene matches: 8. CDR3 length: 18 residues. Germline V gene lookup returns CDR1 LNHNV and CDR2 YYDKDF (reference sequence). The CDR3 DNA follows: TGTGCCACCAGCAGAGATGGAACTAGCGGGAGGGCCGGAGAGACCCAGTACTTC. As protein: CATSRDGTSGRAGETQYF.

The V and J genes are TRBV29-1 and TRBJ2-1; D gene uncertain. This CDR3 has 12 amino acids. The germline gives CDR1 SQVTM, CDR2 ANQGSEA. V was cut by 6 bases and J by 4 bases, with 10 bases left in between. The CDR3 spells CSVDLVYNEQFF. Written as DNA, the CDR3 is TGCAGCGTCGACCTAGTATACAATGAGCAGTTCTTC.

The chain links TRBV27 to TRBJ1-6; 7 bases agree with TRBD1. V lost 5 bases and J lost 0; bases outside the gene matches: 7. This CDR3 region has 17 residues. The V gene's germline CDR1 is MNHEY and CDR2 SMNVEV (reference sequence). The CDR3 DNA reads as TGTGCCAGCAGTCCTCAGGGGGTTAGCTCCTATAATTCACCCCTCCACTTT. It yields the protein CASSPQGVSSYNSPLHF.

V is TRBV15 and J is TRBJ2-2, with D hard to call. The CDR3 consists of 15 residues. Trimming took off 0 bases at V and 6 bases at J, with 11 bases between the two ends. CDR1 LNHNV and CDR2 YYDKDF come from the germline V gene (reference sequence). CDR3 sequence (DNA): TGTGCCACCAGCAGAGACTACCCAATCTCCGGGGAGCTGTTTTTT. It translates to CATSRDYPISGELFF.

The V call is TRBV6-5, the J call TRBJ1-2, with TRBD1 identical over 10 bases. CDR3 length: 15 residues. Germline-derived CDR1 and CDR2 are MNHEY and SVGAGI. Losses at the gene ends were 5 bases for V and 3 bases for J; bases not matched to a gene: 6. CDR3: CASSPDRGLDYGYTF. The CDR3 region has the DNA TGTGCCAGCAGTCCCGACAGGGGGCTGGACTATGGCTACACCTTC.

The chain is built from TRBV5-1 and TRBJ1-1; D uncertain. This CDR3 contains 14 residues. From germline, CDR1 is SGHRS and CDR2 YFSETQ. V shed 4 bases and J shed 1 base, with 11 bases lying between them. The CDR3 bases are TGCGCCAGCAGCCCTACTACAAAGAACACTGAAGCTTTCTTT. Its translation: CASSPTTKNTEAFF.

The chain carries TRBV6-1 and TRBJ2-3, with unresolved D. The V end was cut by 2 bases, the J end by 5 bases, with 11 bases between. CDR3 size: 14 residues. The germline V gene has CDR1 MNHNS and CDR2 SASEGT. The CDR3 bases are TGTGCCAGCAGTGAACGAGTATCGCGAGATACGCAGTATTTT. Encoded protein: CASSERVSRDTQYF.

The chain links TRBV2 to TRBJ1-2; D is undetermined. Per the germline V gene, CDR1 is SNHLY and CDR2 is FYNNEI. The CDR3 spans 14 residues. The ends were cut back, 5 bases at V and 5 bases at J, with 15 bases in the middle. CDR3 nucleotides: TGTGCCAGCAGTACCCGAGGATACGGATATGGCTACACCTTC. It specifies CASSTRGYGYGYTF.

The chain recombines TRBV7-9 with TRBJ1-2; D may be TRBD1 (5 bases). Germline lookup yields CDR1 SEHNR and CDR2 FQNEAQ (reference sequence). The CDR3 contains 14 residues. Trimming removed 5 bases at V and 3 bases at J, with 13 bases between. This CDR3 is CASSPLDRDYGYTF. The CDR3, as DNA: TGTGCCAGCAGCCCCCTCGACAGAGACTATGGCTACACCTTC.

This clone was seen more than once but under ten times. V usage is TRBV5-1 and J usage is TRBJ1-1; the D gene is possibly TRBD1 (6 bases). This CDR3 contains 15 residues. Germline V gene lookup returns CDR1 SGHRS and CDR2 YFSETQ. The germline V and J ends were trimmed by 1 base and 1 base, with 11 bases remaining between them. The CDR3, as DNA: TGCGCCAGCAGCTTGCTAGGGGGGGAGAACACTGAAGCTTTCTTT. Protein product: CASSLLGGENTEAFF.

DNA of the CDR3: TGTGCCAGCAGCCCCCAGGGGGGTACCGGGGAGCTGTTTTTT. It specifies CASSPQGGTGELFF. The chain recombines TRBV2 with TRBJ2-2, with D tentatively TRBD1 (7 bases). V was shortened by 6 bases and J by 5 bases, with 13 bases between the two germline ends. CDR1 and CDR2 from the germline V gene are SNHLY and FYNNEI. The CDR3 extends over 14 amino acids.

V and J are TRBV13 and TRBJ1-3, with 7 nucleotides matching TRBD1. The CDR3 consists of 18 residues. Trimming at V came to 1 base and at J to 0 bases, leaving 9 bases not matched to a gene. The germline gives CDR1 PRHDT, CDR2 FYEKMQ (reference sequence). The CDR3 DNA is TGTGCCAGCAGCTTAGCCCACGGGACAGCTAACTCTGGAAACACCATATATTTT. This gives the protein CASSLAHGTANSGNTIYF. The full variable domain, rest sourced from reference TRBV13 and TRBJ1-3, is AAGVIQSPRHLIKEKRETATLKCYPIPRHDTVYWYQQGPGQDPQFLISFYEKMQSDKGSIPDRFSAQQFSDYHSELNMSSLELGDSALYFCASSLAHGTANSGNTIYFGEGSWLTVV.

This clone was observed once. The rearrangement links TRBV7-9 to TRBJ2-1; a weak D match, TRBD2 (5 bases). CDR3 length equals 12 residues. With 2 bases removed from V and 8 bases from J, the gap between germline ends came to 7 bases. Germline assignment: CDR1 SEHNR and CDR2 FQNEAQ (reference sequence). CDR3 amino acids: CASSLSGYEQFF. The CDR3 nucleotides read TGTGCCAGCAGCTTATCGGGGTATGAGCAGTTCTTC.

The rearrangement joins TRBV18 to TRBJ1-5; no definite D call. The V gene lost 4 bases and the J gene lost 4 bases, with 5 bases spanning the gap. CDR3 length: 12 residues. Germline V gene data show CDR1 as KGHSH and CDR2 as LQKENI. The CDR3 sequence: CASSRRNQPQHF. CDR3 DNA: TGTGCCAGCTCACGGCGGAATCAGCCCCAGCATTTT.

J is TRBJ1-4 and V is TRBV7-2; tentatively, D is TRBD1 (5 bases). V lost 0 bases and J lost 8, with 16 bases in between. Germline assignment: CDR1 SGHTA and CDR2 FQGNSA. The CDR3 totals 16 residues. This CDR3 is CASSLAPGVGEEKLFF. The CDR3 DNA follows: TGTGCCAGCAGCTTAGCCCCGGGGGTAGGGGAGGAAAAACTGTTTTTT.

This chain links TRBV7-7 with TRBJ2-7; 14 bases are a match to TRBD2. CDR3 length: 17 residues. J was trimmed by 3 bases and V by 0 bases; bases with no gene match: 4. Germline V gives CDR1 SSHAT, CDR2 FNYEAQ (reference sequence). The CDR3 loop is CASSLAPGLAGVYEQYF. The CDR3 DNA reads TGTGCCAGCAGCTTAGCCCCGGGACTAGCGGGAGTCTACGAGCAGTACTTC. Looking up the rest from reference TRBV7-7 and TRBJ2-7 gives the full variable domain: GAGVSQSPRYKVTKRGQDVTLRCDPISSHATLYWYQQALGQGPEFLTYFNYEAQPDKSGLPSDRFSAERPEGSISTLTIQRTEQRDSAMYRCASSLAPGLAGVYEQYFGPGTRLTVT.

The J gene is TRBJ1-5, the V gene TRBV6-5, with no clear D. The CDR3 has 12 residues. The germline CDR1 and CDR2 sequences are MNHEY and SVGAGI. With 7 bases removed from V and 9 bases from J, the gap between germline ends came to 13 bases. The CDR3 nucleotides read TGTGCCAGCAAAACGCAGAGCGGGCCCCAGCATTTT. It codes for CASKTQSGPQHF.

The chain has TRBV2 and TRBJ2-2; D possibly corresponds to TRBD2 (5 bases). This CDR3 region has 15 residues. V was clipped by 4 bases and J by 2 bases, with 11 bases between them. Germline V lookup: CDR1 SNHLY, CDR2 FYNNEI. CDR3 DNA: TGTGCCAGCAGTGTCACGGGGAGAAACACCGGGGAGCTGTTTTTT. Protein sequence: CASSVTGRNTGELFF. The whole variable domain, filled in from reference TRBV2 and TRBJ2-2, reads EPEVTQTPSHQVTQMGQEVILRCVPISNHLYFYWYRQILGQKVEFLVSFYNNEISEKSEIFDDQFSVERPDGSNFTLKIRSTKLEDSAMYFCASSVTGRNTGELFFGEGSRLTVL.

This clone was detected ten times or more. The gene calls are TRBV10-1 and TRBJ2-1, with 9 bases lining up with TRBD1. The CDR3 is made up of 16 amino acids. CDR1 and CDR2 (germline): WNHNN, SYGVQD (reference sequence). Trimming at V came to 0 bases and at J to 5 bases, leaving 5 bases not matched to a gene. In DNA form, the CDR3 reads TGCGCCAGCAGTGAGTCGGGGACAGGGTTGAACAATGAGCAGTTCTTC. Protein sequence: CASSESGTGLNNEQFF.

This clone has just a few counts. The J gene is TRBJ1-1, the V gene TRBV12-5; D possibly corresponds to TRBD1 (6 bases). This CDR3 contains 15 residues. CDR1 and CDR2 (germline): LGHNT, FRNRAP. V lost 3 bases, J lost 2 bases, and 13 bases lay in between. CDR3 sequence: CASGFLGQSNTEAFF. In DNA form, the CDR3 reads TGTGCTAGTGGTTTCCTAGGACAGAGTAACACTGAAGCTTTCTTT. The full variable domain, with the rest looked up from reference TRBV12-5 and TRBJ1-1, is DARVTQTPRHKVTEMGQEVTMRCQPILGHNTVFWYRQTMMQGLELLAYFRNRAPLDDSGMPKDRFSAEMPDATLATLKIQPSEPRDSAVYFCASGFLGQSNTEAFFGQGTRLTVV.

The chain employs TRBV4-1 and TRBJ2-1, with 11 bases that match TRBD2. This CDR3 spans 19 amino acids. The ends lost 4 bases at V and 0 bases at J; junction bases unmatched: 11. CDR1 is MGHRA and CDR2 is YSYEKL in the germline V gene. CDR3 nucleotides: TGCGCCAGCAGCCGAGCCGGGACTAGCGGACCGAGCTCCTACAATGAGCAGTTCTTC. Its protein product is CASSRAGTSGPSSYNEQFF.

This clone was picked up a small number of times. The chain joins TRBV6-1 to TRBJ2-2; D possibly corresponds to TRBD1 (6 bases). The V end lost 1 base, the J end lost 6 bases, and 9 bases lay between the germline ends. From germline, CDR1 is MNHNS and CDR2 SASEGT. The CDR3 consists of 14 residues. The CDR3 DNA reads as TGTGCCAGCAGTGAAGGTGGGGGCCCCGGGGAGCTGTTTTTT. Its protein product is CASSEGGGPGELFF.

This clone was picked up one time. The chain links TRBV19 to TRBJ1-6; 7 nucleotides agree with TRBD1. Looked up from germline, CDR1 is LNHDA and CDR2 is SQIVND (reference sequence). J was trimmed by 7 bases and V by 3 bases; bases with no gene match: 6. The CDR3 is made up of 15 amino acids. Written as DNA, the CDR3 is TGTGCCAGTAGTATGACAGGGTCGGGGAATTCACCCCTCCACTTT. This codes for CASSMTGSGNSPLHF.

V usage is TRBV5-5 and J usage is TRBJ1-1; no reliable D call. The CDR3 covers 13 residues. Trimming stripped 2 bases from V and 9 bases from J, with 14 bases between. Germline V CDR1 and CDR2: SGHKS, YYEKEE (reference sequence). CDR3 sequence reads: CASSFDSSTQAFF. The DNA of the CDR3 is TGTGCCAGCAGCTTTGATAGCAGTACCCAAGCTTTCTTT.

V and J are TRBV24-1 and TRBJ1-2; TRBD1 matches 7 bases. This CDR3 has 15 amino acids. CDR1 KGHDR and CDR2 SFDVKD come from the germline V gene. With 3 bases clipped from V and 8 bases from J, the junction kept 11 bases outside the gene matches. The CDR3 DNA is TGTGCCACCAGTGATCCCGCCTACAGGGGAGGAGGCTACACCTTC. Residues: CATSDPAYRGGGYTF.